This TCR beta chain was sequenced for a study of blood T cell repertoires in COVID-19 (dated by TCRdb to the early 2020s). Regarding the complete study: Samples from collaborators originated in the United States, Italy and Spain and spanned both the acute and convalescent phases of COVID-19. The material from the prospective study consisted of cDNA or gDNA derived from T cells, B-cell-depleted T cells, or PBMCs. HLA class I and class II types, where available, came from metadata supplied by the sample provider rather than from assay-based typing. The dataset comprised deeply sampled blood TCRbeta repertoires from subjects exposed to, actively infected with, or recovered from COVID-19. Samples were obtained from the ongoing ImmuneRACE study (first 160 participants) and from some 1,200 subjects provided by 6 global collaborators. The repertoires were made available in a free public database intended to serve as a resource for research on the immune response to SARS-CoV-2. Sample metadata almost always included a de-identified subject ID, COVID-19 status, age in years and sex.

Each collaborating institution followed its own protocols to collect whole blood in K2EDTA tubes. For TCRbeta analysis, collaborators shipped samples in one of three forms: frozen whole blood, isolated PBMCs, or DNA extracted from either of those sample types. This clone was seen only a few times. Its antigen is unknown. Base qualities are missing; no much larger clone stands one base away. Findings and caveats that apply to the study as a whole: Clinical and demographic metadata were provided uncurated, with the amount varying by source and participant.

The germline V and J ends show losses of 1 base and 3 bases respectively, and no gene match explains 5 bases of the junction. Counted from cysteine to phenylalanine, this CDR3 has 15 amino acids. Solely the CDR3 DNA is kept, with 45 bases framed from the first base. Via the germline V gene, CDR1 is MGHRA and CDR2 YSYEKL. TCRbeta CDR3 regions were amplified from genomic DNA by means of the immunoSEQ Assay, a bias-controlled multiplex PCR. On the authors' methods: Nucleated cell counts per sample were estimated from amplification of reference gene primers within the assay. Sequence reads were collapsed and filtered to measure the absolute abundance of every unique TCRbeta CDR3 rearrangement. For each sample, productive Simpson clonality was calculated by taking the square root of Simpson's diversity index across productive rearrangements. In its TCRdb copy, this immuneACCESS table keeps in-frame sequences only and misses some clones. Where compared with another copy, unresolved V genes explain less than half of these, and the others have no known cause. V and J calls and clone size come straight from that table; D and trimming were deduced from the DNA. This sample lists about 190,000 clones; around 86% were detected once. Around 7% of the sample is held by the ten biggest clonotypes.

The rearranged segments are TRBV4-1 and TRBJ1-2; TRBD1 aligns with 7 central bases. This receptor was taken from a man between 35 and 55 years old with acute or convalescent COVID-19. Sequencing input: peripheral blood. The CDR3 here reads CASSQVGQGDYGYTF. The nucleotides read TGCGCCAGCAGCCAAGTGGGCCAGGGGGACTATGGCTACACCTTC.